These 8 T cell receptor beta chains share one sample of origin, sequenced in a study of blood T cells in healthy people across ages. Primed by a sample-barcoded 5' primer and a J-beta primer mix, a second PCR proceeded for 7 to 11 cycles. One entry per CDR3 protein, called by TCRdb with MiXCR from the 5' RACE reads. The data contain over 500,000 distinct CDR3 sequences, about 51% of them seen just once; the ten biggest clones take up 13%. Sequenced material: blood. The receptors here all came from an elderly woman in good health.

Note on this clonotype: It is unclear where the CDR3 begins or ends on the DNA, so no DNA is shown, and the CDR3 is as TCRdb lists it. This chain uses TRBV9 with TRBJ2-1; the table's D call of TRBD1 was not tested on the DNA. CDR1 and CDR2 (germline): SGDLS, YYNGEE. The CDR3 spans 14 residues, counting both ends. CDR3 in amino acids: CASSVASGNNERFF.

Turning to this clonotype: It may be a read error: a sequence one base away is much more abundant. The V call is TRBV12-3 or TRBV12-4, the J call TRBJ2-1; D possibly corresponds to TRBD2 (5 bases). This CDR3 has 15 residues. With 7 bases removed from V and 13 bases from J, the gap between germline ends came to 26 bases. The CDR3 sequence: CASTVRLRGLETQFF. In DNA form, the CDR3 reads TGTGCCAGCACGGTGCGGCTTAGAGGGTTAGAGACCCAGTTCTTC.

This clonotype has only a few counts. J is TRBJ1-1 and V is TRBV2, with TRBD1 matching 7 bases. This CDR3 has 13 residues. Germline CDR1 SNHLY, CDR2 FYNNEI. J was trimmed by 2 bases and V by 7 bases; bases with no gene match: 4. CDR3 in amino acids: CASTQGPNTEAFF. DNA of the CDR3: TGTGCCAGCACACAGGGGCCCAACACTGAAGCTTTCTTT.

This clonotype has at least ten counts. This chain connects TRBV15 to TRBJ2-5; no definite D call. Germline loops: CDR1 LNHNV, CDR2 YYDKDF (reference sequence). This CDR3 is built from 15 residues. The V end lost 0 bases, the J end lost 0 bases, and 8 bases lay between the germline ends. The CDR3 loop reads CATSRDRLYQETQYF. Here the CDR3 DNA reads TGTGCCACCAGCAGAGATCGCCTGTACCAAGAGACCCAGTACTTC.

With respect to this clonotype: This may arise from a read error, as a much more abundant clone is one base away. This sequence joins TRBV9 and TRBJ2-1; a possible D gene is TRBD2 (5 bases). The germline CDR1 and CDR2 sequences are SGDLS and YYNGEE. The ends were cut back, 3 bases at V and 9 bases at J, with 10 bases in the middle. The CDR3 is 12 amino acids. The CDR3 loop is CASSALRGEQFF. Written as DNA, the CDR3 is TGTGCCAGCAGCGCACTACGGGGTGAGCAGTTCTTC.

The rearrangement uses TRBV18 and TRBJ2-1; D is ambiguous. With 1 base removed from V and 4 bases from J, the gap between germline ends came to 11 bases. The CDR3 sequence is 15 residues long. The germline V gene has CDR1 KGHSH and CDR2 LQKENI. As DNA, the CDR3 is TGTGCCAGCTCACCACAAAGTTCAGCTTACAATGAGCAGTTCTTC. This sequence encodes CASSPQSSAYNEQFF. Looking up the rest from reference TRBV18 and TRBJ2-1 gives the full variable domain: NAGVMQNPRHLVRRRGQEARLRCSPMKGHSHVYWYRQLPEEGLKFMVYLQKENIIDESGMPKERFSAEFPKEGPSILRIQQVVRGDSAAYFCASSPQSSAYNEQFFGPGTRLTVL.

The V gene is TRBV29-1, the J gene TRBJ2-4, with D unclear. V lost 5 bases to trimming and J lost 0 bases, with 14 bases between them. In germline, CDR1 is SQVTM, CDR2 ANQGSEA. CDR3 length: 15 residues. CDR3 sequence (DNA): TGCAGCGTTACGGACCCACTCTTAGCCAAAAACATTCAGTACTTC. Translated: CSVTDPLLAKNIQYF.

Concerning this clonotype: With a much larger clone just one base away, this may be a read error. The chain carries TRBV4-2 and TRBJ2-7; TRBD1 matches at 7 bases. CDR1 and CDR2 (germline): LGHNA, YNFKEQ. V shed 3 bases and J 10 bases; nucleotides not matched to a gene: 15. This CDR3 comprises 15 residues. The DNA of the CDR3 is TGTGCCAGCAGCCAGGAGACCAGTGGACAGGAGGCCCAGTACTTC. Translating it yields CASSQETSGQEAQYF.